This TCR beta chain appears in the sequencing data of a study of cytomegalovirus exposure and HLA in healthy donors. This clone has only one observation. As yet, its antigen is unknown. Findings of the study overall: Testing in vitro showed a few CMV-associated chains specific for CMV antigens. TCR beta chains associated with HLA were, in a later analysis, more clonally expanded than equally common others.

CDR1 and CDR2 from the germline V gene are SNHLY and FYNNEI. There are 12 residues in the CDR3. V shed 8 bases and J shed 3 bases, with 9 bases lying between them. PCR primers comprised 60 Vbeta and 13 Jbeta primers. Clones were read by immunoSEQ multiplex PCR, and TCRdb kept only the in-frame ones, dropping some. The profile shows over 120,000 clones, over 75% of them singletons. The clonotype comes from a woman in her thirties in good health and CMV-seronegative. The genes are TRBV2 and TRBJ2-3; D not certain. Sequencing was performed on PBMCs. The chain's CDR3 is CASFSSTDTQYF. As DNA, the CDR3 is TGTGCCAGCTTTTCCTCGACAGATACGCAGTATTTT.